The rows below give T cell receptor beta chains drawn from one sample of a study of T cells expressing NK-cell markers. TCRdb re-called the 5' RACE reads; every CDR3 protein appears as one record, without DNA. The sample data list 300,000 to 500,000 distinct CDR3 sequences. Sequencing used blood T cells: a sorted CD56 or NKG2C T cell subset, CD4+ or CD8+ T cells, or bulk PBMC T cells (not recorded which). All receptors come from a woman aged 45-65 years in good health. Each CDR3 is given with its conserved first and last residue.

j_gene	v_gene	CDR3aa
TRBJ2-5	TRBV27	CASSHITGMPQETQYF
TRBJ1-1	TRBV19	CASTAHFGNTEAFF
TRBJ2-1	TRBV28	CASWGTMRFGEQFF
TRBJ2-5	TRBV12-3/TRBV12-4	CASSLGQGVETQYF
TRBJ2-7	TRBV15	CATSGIVGTYEQYF
TRBJ2-1	TRBV12-3/TRBV12-4	CASREGREQFF
TRBJ2-5	TRBV27	CASSLEGDQETQYF
TRBJ1-4	TRBV2	CASTEGVEKLFF
TRBJ2-1	TRBV10-3	CAITQMGLAGGGEQFF
TRBJ2-3	TRBV6-1	CATRLASSTDTQYF
TRBJ2-4	TRBV29-1	CSGREEGAKNIQYF
TRBJ2-4	TRBV5-5	CASSFGVAKNIQYF
TRBJ2-3	TRBV2	CASSMLAGGRFTDTQYF
TRBJ2-1	TRBV12-3/TRBV12-4	CASRLGGDTYNEQFF
TRBJ2-1	TRBV5-6	CASSLTGGGNVYNEQFF
TRBJ1-1	TRBV5-1	CASSLGTGEAFF
TRBJ2-1	TRBV4-1	CASSSDTGPYNEQFF
TRBJ2-5	TRBV6-6	CASSYGTSGRAGKTQYF